This is a list of T cell receptor beta chains from one sample in a study of CD8 T cells in ankylosing spondylitis. Via MiXCR, TCRdb re-called the 5' RACE reads, giving one row per CDR3 protein. This sample has around 480,000 distinct CDR3 sequences, with approximately 17% found just once. The sample was blood, either unsorted or a sorted T cell fraction (not recorded which). The receptors stem from a male donor with ankylosing spondylitis. The conserved cysteine and the conserved F or W are not part of the CDR3 here.

ASSPILGRKNTEAF,TRBJ1-1,TRBV11-1
ASSPGTNTGELF,TRBJ2-2,TRBV5-1
SASLSGGYNEQF,TRBJ2-1,TRBV20-1
ASSRESPPVGEQY,TRBJ2-7,TRBV5-1
ASSLGGGRGCDEQF,TRBJ2-1,TRBV7-2
ASSYPPGTVQETQY,TRBJ2-5,TRBV6-2/TRBV6-3
AWTGNRTIY,TRBJ1-3,TRBV30
ASSLGHSNTEAF,TRBJ1-1,TRBV5-1
ASSLYGGRPNEQF,TRBJ2-1,TRBV7-2
ASSGKGAKLF,TRBJ1-4,TRBV2
ASSSGVGDEKLF,TRBJ1-4,TRBV5-1
ASSRPAGKDTGELF,TRBJ2-2,TRBV3-1
ASSFGQNNEQF,TRBJ2-1,TRBV5-1
ASSSGTGAYEQY,TRBJ2-7,TRBV13
ASQTGHGGTEAF,TRBJ1-1,TRBV9
ASSVGSGGQETQY,TRBJ2-5,TRBV9
ASSQDGRGDLETQY,TRBJ2-5,TRBV4-2
SAWTSGRSEQY,TRBJ2-7,TRBV20-1
SADRGSYGYT,TRBJ1-2,TRBV20-1
ASSLSVGSSSSPLH,TRBJ1-6,TRBV7-2
SAIRPGGYNEQF,TRBJ2-1,TRBV29-1
ASKGLAEETQY,TRBJ2-5,TRBV4-1
SAARQGTPEAF,TRBJ1-1,TRBV20-1
ASRRQQDTQY,TRBJ2-3,TRBV6-5
ASRYTGTGGGNEQF,TRBJ2-1,TRBV12-3/TRBV12-4
AISESATEAF,TRBJ1-1,TRBV10-3
ASSLNTGGTDTQY,TRBJ2-3,TRBV12-3/TRBV12-4
ASSEPGQGLDTQY,TRBJ2-3,TRBV6-1
ASSGNSGVSTDTQY,TRBJ2-3,TRBV5-1
ASSYVLSKHYNEQF,TRBJ2-1,TRBV6-2/TRBV6-3
ASSSIYNEQF,TRBJ2-1,TRBV6-1
ASSFSGRRGQPQH,TRBJ1-5,TRBV12-3/TRBV12-4
ASSPTGVTSYNEQF,TRBJ2-1,TRBV28
ASTMGRGTYNEQF,TRBJ2-1,TRBV12-3/TRBV12-4
ASSSLRGQEEYEQY,TRBJ2-7,TRBV7-9
AISALNTEAF,TRBJ1-1,TRBV10-3
SARRGVNTEAF,TRBJ1-1,TRBV20-1
SAIPSGEQY,TRBJ2-7,TRBV20-1
ASSWTAQETQY,TRBJ2-5,TRBV6-5
ASRAGGDGNTIY,TRBJ1-3,TRBV11-2
ASRVRTGTGLPTSGRSSYNEQF,TRBJ2-1,TRBV9
ASSGGQGMAQY,TRBJ2-5,TRBV27
SATRGLGANVLT,TRBJ2-6,TRBV20-1
ASSPSGRTQY,TRBJ2-3,TRBV14
ASSLNSVASPDTQY,TRBJ2-3,TRBV7-2
ASSLTRREAF,TRBJ1-1,TRBV5-1
ASSTPPDTTKNIQY,TRBJ2-4,TRBV19
ASSYGGLAGKRAKETQY,TRBJ2-5,TRBV6-2/TRBV6-3
ASSLSQGISETQY,TRBJ2-5,TRBV7-9
ASSSVGDFGNTIY,TRBJ1-3,TRBV5-1
AWRRGLNLNTEAF,TRBJ1-1,TRBV30
SAKRGGQPQH,TRBJ1-5,TRBV20-1
ASSGTGANVLT,TRBJ2-6,TRBV12-3/TRBV12-4
SARGEGRETQY,TRBJ2-5,TRBV20-1
ASSQVSGSPYNEQF,TRBJ2-1,TRBV4-1